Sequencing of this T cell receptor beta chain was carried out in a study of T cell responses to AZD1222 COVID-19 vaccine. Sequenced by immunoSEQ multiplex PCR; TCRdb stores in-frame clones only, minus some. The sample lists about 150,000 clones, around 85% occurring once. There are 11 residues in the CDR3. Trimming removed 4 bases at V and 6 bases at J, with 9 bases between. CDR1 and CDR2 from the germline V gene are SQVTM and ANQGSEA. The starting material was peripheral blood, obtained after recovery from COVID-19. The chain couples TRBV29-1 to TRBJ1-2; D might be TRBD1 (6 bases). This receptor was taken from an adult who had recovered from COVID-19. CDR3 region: CSVGGLDGYTF. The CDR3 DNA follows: TGCAGCGTTGGGGGGCTCGATGGCTACACCTTC.